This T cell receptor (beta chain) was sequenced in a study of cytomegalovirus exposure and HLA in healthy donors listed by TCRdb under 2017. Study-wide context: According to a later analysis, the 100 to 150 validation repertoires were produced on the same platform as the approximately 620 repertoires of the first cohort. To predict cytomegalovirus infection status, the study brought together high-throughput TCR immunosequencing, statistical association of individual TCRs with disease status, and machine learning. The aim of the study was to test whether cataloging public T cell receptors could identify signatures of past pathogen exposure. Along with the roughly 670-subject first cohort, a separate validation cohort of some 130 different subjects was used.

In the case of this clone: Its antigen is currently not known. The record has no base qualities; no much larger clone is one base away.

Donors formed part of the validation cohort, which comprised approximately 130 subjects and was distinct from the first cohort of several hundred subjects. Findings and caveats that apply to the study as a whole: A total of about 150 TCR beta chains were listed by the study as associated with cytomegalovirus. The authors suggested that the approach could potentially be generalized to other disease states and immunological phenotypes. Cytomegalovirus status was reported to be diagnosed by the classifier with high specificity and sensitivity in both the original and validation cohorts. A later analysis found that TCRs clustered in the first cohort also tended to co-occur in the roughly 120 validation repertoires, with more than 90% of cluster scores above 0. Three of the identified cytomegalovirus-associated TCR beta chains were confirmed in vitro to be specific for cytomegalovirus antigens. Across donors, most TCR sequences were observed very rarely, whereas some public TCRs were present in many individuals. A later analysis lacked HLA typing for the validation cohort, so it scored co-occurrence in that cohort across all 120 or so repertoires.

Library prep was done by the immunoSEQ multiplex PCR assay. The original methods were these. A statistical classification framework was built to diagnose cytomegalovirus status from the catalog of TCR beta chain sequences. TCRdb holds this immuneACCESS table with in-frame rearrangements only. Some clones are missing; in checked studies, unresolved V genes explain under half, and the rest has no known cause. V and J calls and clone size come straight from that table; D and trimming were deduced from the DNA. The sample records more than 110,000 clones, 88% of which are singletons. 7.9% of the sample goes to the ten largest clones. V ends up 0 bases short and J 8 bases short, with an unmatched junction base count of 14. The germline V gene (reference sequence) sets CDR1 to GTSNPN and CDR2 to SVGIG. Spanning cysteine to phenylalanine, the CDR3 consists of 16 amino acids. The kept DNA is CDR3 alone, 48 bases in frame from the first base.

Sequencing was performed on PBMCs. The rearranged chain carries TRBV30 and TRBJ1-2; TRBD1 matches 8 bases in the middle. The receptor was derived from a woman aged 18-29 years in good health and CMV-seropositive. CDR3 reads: CAWSVLRGRTGKGYTF. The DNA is TGTGCCTGGAGTGTACTCAGGGGGAGGACAGGGAAAGGCTACACCTTC.